This T cell receptor (beta chain) was recorded in a study of cytomegalovirus exposure and HLA in healthy donors (dated 2017 in TCRdb). In terms of the full investigation: In an earlier analysis of under 600 of the donors, 276 Gb of sequence data and 100 million or so unique TCR beta sequences from about 179 million T cells were reported. The genetic ancestry cluster associated with self-reported Caucasian donors included roughly 84% of the approximately 400 genotyped donors. A later genetic analysis used genome-wide SNP genotypes for about 65% of the 666 donors, treating that subset as a discovery cohort. Among some 400 genotyped donors of the cohort, an average of around 240,000 unique TCR beta nucleotide sequences were sequenced per donor, roughly 18% of them non-productive. In the later analysis, no new phenotypic data were used to find candidate immune exposures; instead, reliance was placed on TCR beta sequences and their occurrence across donors. Typing coverage varied by locus: roughly 629-640 donors for A, B, C, DRB1 and DQB1; 500 to 550 for DQA1; 606 for DPA1; approximately 490 for DPB1. High-throughput TCR immunosequencing, statistical association of individual TCRs with disease status, and machine learning were combined to predict cytomegalovirus infection status. Class I and class II HLA loci were covered by the typing at four-digit resolution. The study was designed to test whether signatures of past pathogen exposure could be identified by cataloging public T cell receptors. To decide whether each TCR beta V gene segment behaved as functional or pseudogenic, an earlier analysis of some 600 of the donors relied on high-throughput TCR beta sequencing. In addition to the first cohort of roughly 670 subjects, a separate validation cohort of 120 different subjects was used. Every repertoire in the discovery cohort had been generated on one and the same sequencing platform. An early release that covered approximately 600 HLA-typed donors contained approximately 300 gigabases of sequencing data and 80 million or so unique TCR sequences. To study patterns of TCR occurrence, a later analysis re-analyzed previously published TCR beta repertoires from around 660 donors and added high-resolution HLA genotyping. Roughly 5 DR-DQ haplotypes were handled as single units for association and clustering, since linkage in the cohort was strong. The T cell repertoires of around 670 subjects were profiled by immunosequencing and related to cytomegalovirus serostatus. Alongside the repertoire data, information on donor age, sex, ethnicity and CMV serostatus was compiled. Broader findings and caveats from the paper: HLA typing was unavailable for some donors at each locus, so association tests used only the typed subset. Cytomegalovirus status was reported to be diagnosed by the classifier with high specificity and sensitivity in both the original and validation cohorts. The only immune exposure information available for the cohort was CMV serostatus. In a later analysis, some 17,000 TCR beta sequences were associated with specific HLA alleles at a false discovery rate of 0.05. An association between a missense DCLRE1C variant and V-gene and J-gene trimming of TCR beta chains was found in a later genetic analysis and replicated in an independent cohort. The cohort was sequenced for TCR beta chains only, and without alpha or paired-chain data the features that could be detected were limited. Over 15 rarely observed V segments, including chromosome 9 orphons, were excluded from the earlier analysis of about 500 of the donors because counts were too low. It was suggested by the authors that the approach could potentially be generalized to other disease states and immunological phenotypes. Some IMGT-functional V segments, including TRBV6-2 and TRBV6-3, could not be told apart with the 87-base-pair reads, so those segments were excluded. Roughly uniform sequencing depth across donors was assumed in presence/absence analyses, although this assumption may not hold. Several of the top co-occurrence clusters appeared to be linked to parvovirus B19, influenza, CMV and Epstein-Barr virus, according to a later analysis. Linkage disequilibrium might explain the correlated functional status among segregating V segments, but an unknown experimental factor could not be ruled out. In a later analysis, HLA-associated TCR beta chains showed more clonal expansion and lower generation probabilities than non-associated chains that were equally common. In vitro tests confirmed that a few of the cytomegalovirus-associated TCR beta chains recognize cytomegalovirus antigens. A later analysis found that most CMV-associated TCR beta chains appeared HLA-restricted, with HLA associations seemingly driven largely by CMV exposure. A cluster of highly shared sequence variants was judged likely to represent a technical artifact of the sequencing pipeline. Most TCR sequences were seen in very few donors, while some public TCRs were found in many individuals. According to a later analysis, TCR association rates differed among HLA loci, with DRB1 alleles showing the most associated TCRs and HLA-C alleles showing the fewest. A further reported finding was that TCR beta sequences accurately predicted the HLA-A and HLA-B alleles for most subjects in the first cohort. Strong co-occurrence of HLA alleles, especially DR and DQ, made assigning TCR associations to individual alleles difficult. An earlier analysis of 450 to 750 of the donors showed that most TCR beta V segments appeared in productive rearrangements either about 87% or about 30% of the time, which broadly matched IMGT annotations. According to a later genetic analysis, donors in an Asian-associated ancestry cluster had fewer N-insertions in productive TCRs than the approximately 630-donor mean. In the study, 150 to 200 TCR beta chains were listed as associated with cytomegalovirus.

There are 12 amino acids in the CDR3, from cysteine to phenylalanine inclusive. Only the CDR3 portion is preserved as DNA: 36 bases, with reading frame beginning at the first base. CDR1 and CDR2 (ENHRY, SYGVKD) derive from the germline V gene. At the junction V is shortened by 3 bases and J by 8 bases, with 10 bases in between. Library preparation was by the immunoSEQ multiplex PCR assay. A mixture of 60 forward primers for TCR Vbeta segments and 13 reverse primers for TCR Jbeta segments was used in the multiplex PCR. A multiplex PCR assay on genomic DNA amplified the CDR3 region of rearranged TCR beta genes. Amplified TCR beta libraries were sequenced as 87-base-pair reads on the Illumina HiSeq System. Concerning the study's data processing: A later analysis tallied 75 million to 95 million unique TCR beta chains across the 666 repertoires, and approximately 9.9 million of those chains were shared by two or more donors. Raw reads were error-corrected and collapsed into unique sequences by a nearest-neighbor algorithm in which closely related sequences were merged to remove PCR and sequencing errors. To assign V, D and J gene segments, CDR3 sequences were aligned to IMGT reference sequences. For a sequence to be retained, a match of at least six nucleotides to both a V gene segment and a J gene segment was required. Rearrangements were classified as productive when the CDR3 lacked stop codons and remained in frame with V and J, and all other rearrangements were classified as non-productive. Following IMGT convention, CDR3 was defined as the stretch from the second conserved V-encoded cysteine up to the conserved J-encoded phenylalanine. The earlier analysis of more than 450 of the donors excluded sequences that lacked an unambiguous match to a single V gene segment. In an earlier analysis of 587 of the donors, a V segment was called functional when productive rearrangements were above 56.7%, and segregating when the standard deviation between donors exceeded 5%. A statistical classification framework was built for diagnosing cytomegalovirus status from the catalog of TCR beta chain sequences. A later analysis assigned V and J genes by comparing TCR nucleotide sequences with IMGT/GENE-DB human TR gene sequences. The TCRdist pipeline was used in a later analysis to assign CDR3 sequences and most-parsimonious VDJ recombination scenarios. In a later analysis, each TCR beta chain was defined by its CDR3 amino acid sequence together with its V-gene family, and reads lacking a unique V-gene family were excluded. A later analysis removed 500 to 600 highly shared, low-generation-probability nucleotide sequences to deal with suspected cross-contamination and a sequencing artifact. For each public chain, a later analysis derived a clonal expansion index from normalized ranks of inferred template counts within each repertoire. A later analysis computed generation probabilities with a VDJ recombination model fitted to out-of-frame rearrangements, and checked the results against IGoR. Hypergeometric tests were used in a later analysis to score TCR-TCR, TCR-HLA and TCR-CMV co-occurrence, with a repertoire-size bias correction applied to the TCR pairs. In a later analysis, false discovery rates were estimated by permuting HLA or CMV assignments 20 times. A later analysis grouped co-occurring TCRs with DBSCAN, adding TCRdist sequence similarity when clustering within HLA-allele-positive subsets. Repertoires with fewer than 30,000 or more than 120,000 public chains were left out of co-occurrence clustering, as were five repertoires with anomalous nucleotide sharing. TCRdb took over this immuneACCESS table, retaining in-frame rearrangements with V and J assigned. Such tables are incomplete; in checked studies, under half of the missing clones stem from an unresolved V gene, and the remainder is unexplained. V, J and clone size are taken as reported in that table, and D and trimming were inferred from the DNA itself. The sample table shows approximately 90,000 clones, and 63% are seen once. 5% to 6.5% of the sample belongs to the ten largest clones.

As concerns this clone: Its antigen target is currently unknown. There are no base qualities to consult, and no much larger clone falls within one base.

In total, more than 500 healthy bone marrow donors made up the cohort. All cohort members were sampled while nominally healthy, although unrecorded immune exposures were likely present. The donor tested CMV seronegative, placing the donor among the 350 or so seronegative members of the cohort. A peripheral blood sample was provided by each donor, and peripheral blood mononuclear cells were used for TCR beta sequencing. The Qiagen DNeasy Blood Extraction Kit was used to extract genomic DNA from the blood cell samples. The receptor's source is a woman aged 25 to 45 in good health and CMV-seronegative. The sequenced sample was PBMCs. This receptor chain uses TRBV10-3 and TRBJ1-1; the D gene cannot be resolved reliably. The CDR3 region has the sequence CAISESRVEAFF. The nucleotide sequence is given as TGTGCCATCAGTGAATCCCGAGTCGAAGCTTTCTTT.